A single sample is the source of the 10 T cell receptor beta chains below, sequenced in a study of OX40 agonist ivuxolimab in advanced cancers. Preparation of the library involved the immunoSEQ multiplex PCR assay. TCRdb mirrors the immuneACCESS table, restricted to in-frame sequences. Some clones are absent from its copies; in checked studies, under half trace to an unresolved V gene, and the reason for the others is unknown. For this sample the table gives over 80,000 clones, of which around 85% were detected only once. In total, the top ten clones hold around 5.5% of the sample. This specimen was CD4+ or CD8+ T cells sorted from blood, taken in a trial of the OX40 agonist ivuxolimab. The receptors originated from an adult with an advanced solid tumor such as melanoma, head and neck, liver or kidney cancer.

This chain's CDR3 is CASSTSGSEQYF. CDR3 DNA sequence: TGTGCCAGCAGTACCTCCGGGAGCGAGCAGTACTTC. The chain combines TRBV6-6 with TRBJ2-7; D possibly corresponds to TRBD2 (6 bases). Germline V gives CDR1 MNHNY, CDR2 SVGAGI (reference sequence). CDR3 length: 12 amino acids. V lost 5 bases and J 6 bases, leaving 11 bases between the germline ends.

This chain links TRBV11-2 with TRBJ2-7; TRBD2 aligns across 8 bases. Germline V gene data show CDR1 as SGHAT and CDR2 as FQNNGV. V gave up 6 bases and J gave up 1 base; unmatched junction bases: 8. The CDR3 extends over 15 amino acids. The CDR3 here is CASRPSGLRSYEQYF. The CDR3 DNA reads TGTGCCAGCAGACCTAGCGGGCTCCGTTCCTACGAGCAGTACTTC. Together with reference TRBV11-2 and TRBJ2-7, the CDR3 gives the full variable domain: EAGVAQSPRYKIIEKRQSVAFWCNPISGHATLYWYQQILGQGPKLLIQFQNNGVVDDSQLPKDRFSAERLKGVDSTLKIQPAKLEDSAVYLCASRPSGLRSYEQYFGPGTRLTVT.

The chain uses TRBV30 and TRBJ2-5; D remains unclear. CDR1 and CDR2 (germline): GTSNPN, SVGIG (reference sequence). The V and J ends lost 2 bases and 3 bases respectively, with 7 bases between them. The CDR3 spans 12 residues. The chain's CDR3 is CAWSQWKETQYF. CDR3 nucleotides: TGTGCCTGGAGTCAGTGGAAAGAGACCCAGTACTTC.

The V and J genes are TRBV7-2 and TRBJ2-2; the match to TRBD2 covers 8 bases. The junction had 6 bases not matched to a gene; V was cut back by 5 bases and J by 4 bases. The CDR3 runs 15 residues. CDR1 SGHTA and CDR2 FQGNSA come from the germline V gene. CDR3 sequence (DNA): TGTGCCAGCAGCCCTAGCGGGCTCGGCACCGGGGAGCTGTTTTTT. This encodes CASSPSGLGTGELFF. The entire variable domain, with the rest obtained from reference TRBV7-2 and TRBJ2-2, is as follows: GAGVSQSPSNKVTEKGKDVELRCDPISGHTALYWYRQSLGQGLEFLIYFQGNSAPDKSGLPSDRFSAERTGGSVSTLTIQRTQQEDSAVYLCASSPSGLGTGELFFGEGSRLTVL.

This chain joins TRBV6-5 and TRBJ2-3; the D is unclear. The CDR3 covers 16 residues. Germline CDR1 reads MNHEY; CDR2 reads SVGAGI. V lost 2 bases and J 0 bases, leaving 12 bases between the germline ends. CDR3 region: CASSYRAGTSTDTQYF. The CDR3 nucleotides read TGTGCCAGCAGTTACCGGGCCGGAACTAGCACAGATACGCAGTATTTT.

The CDR3 sequence is CASSYGTRNEQFF. The CDR3 DNA sequence: TGTGCCAGCAGCTATGGGACTAGGAATGAGCAGTTCTTC. The chain employs TRBV7-9 and TRBJ2-1; 8 bases are a match to TRBD2. Germline trimming cut 4 bases from V and 7 bases from J; bases unmatched to any gene: 3. The CDR3 consists of 13 residues. CDR1 and CDR2 (germline): SEHNR, FQNEAQ (reference sequence).

The CDR3 spells CASSEAGTGNYGYTF. The DNA of the CDR3 is TGTGCCAGCAGTGAAGCCGGGACAGGGAACTATGGCTACACCTTC. The chain recombines TRBV6-1 with TRBJ1-2, with 9 bases matching TRBD1. Germline CDR1 is MNHNS and CDR2 is SASEGT. Unmatched junction bases numbered 1, after V lost 0 bases and J lost 2 bases. This CDR3 is built from 15 residues.

This sequence joins TRBV6-6 and TRBJ1-1, with D possibly being TRBD1 (5 bases). The CDR3 sequence is 14 residues long. The V end was cut by 7 bases, the J end by 0 bases, with 12 bases between. Germline V lookup: CDR1 MNHNY, CDR2 SVGAGI (reference sequence). The CDR3 loop is CASIVQGMNTEAFF. The CDR3 nucleotides are TGTGCCAGCATTGTCCAGGGCATGAACACTGAAGCTTTCTTT.

The gene calls are TRBV19 and TRBJ2-2; TRBD1 matches 7 bases. Germline V lookup: CDR1 LNHDA, CDR2 SQIVND (reference sequence). The J segment lost 4 bases and the V segment lost 7 bases, leaving 9 bases of the junction unmatched. The CDR3 loop spans 15 amino acids. The CDR3 reads CASNLGQAGTGELFF. In DNA form, the CDR3 reads TGTGCCAGTAACCTAGGACAGGCTGGCACCGGGGAGCTGTTTTTT.

The CDR3 DNA reads TGTGCCAGCAGTCCCCAGACAGGGGGCCCAGAGACCCAGTACTTC. Its translation: CASSPQTGGPETQYF. The chain couples TRBV6-6 to TRBJ2-5; 10 nucleotides match TRBD1. V was pared by 5 bases and J by 4 bases, with 7 bases of the junction left unmatched. The CDR3 contains 15 residues. Germline CDR1 is MNHNY and CDR2 is SVGAGI (reference sequence).